This T cell receptor beta chain came from a study of OX40 agonist ivuxolimab in advanced cancers. Study details: Patients took ivuxolimab, an agonistic anti-OX40 (CD134) antibody. Of the participants, about 40% had some prior anti-PD-1, anti-PD-L1 or anti-CTLA-4 therapy, which was allowed.

On cycle 4 day 1 and cycle 7 day 1, as well as at baseline, blood was sampled. Using immunoSEQ multiplex PCR, the repertoire was profiled, and TCRdb retains in-frame clones only, with some absent. The sample has 60,000 or so clones; around nine tenths are singletons. Losses at the gene ends were 0 bases for V and 5 bases for J; bases not matched to a gene: 7. CDR1 MRHNA and CDR2 SNTAGT come from the germline V gene. The CDR3 contains 16 residues. Points from the study as a whole: Dosing at 0.1 to 3.0 mg/kg was accompanied by clonal expansion of CD4+ and CD8+ blood T cells by week 6.

To note about this clone: Antigen specificity is unknown.

The rearrangement links TRBV6-4 to TRBJ2-7; 10 bases are a match to TRBD1. This material consisted of CD4+ or CD8+ T cells sorted from blood, taken in a trial of the OX40 agonist ivuxolimab. The sequence derives from an adult with an advanced solid tumor such as melanoma, head and neck, liver or kidney cancer. CDR3 residues: CASSDSIRDRGHEQYF. DNA of the CDR3: TGTGCCAGCAGTGACTCGATACGGGACAGGGGCCACGAGCAGTACTTC.